This TCR beta chain emerged from a study of blood T cell repertoires in COVID-19. Libraries were prepared by immunoSEQ multiplex PCR; TCRdb keeps only in-frame clonotypes and omits some of them. The repertoire holds 200,000 to 300,000 clones, with roughly 76% as singletons. Germline V gene data show CDR1 as SEHNR and CDR2 as FQNEAQ (reference sequence). J lost 5 bases, V lost 5 bases, and 7 bases had no gene match. This CDR3 is 15 amino acids long. The receptor's source is a woman older than 75 with COVID-19, enrolled during active disease. The gene calls are TRBV7-9 and TRBJ2-7; 12 bases are a match to TRBD1. Sequencing used peripheral blood. CDR3 DNA: TGTGCCAGCAGCCCCGCGGGACAGGGGGCCAACGAGCAGTACTTC. Translating it yields CASSPAGQGANEQYF.